The rows below give T cell receptor beta chains drawn from one sample of a study of T cell responses to AZD1222 COVID-19 vaccine. Using immunoSEQ multiplex PCR, the repertoire was profiled, and TCRdb retains in-frame clones only, with some absent. Among roughly 120,000 clones, about 90% were seen once, and the ten largest hold around 3.2%. Sample: peripheral blood, taken on day 0 of AZD1222 vaccination. These receptors originate from an adult in good health. Both conserved end residues are part of each CDR3. D genes are given only for firm matches. Rows may omit the clone size; those that give it use once, few, many or a size class.

TRBJ2-1 NA TRBV6-4 NA CASSPGRGSYNEQFF TGTGCCAGCAGTCCGGGTCGCGGATCCTACAATGAGCAGTTCTTC
TRBJ2-7 few TRBV5-5 NA CASSFEYEISYEQYF TGTGCCAGCAGCTTCGAGTACGAGATCTCCTACGAGCAGTACTTC
TRBJ1-2 NA TRBV29-1 NA CSVENSLGYTF TGCAGCGTTGAAAACAGCCTTGGCTACACCTTC
TRBJ2-7 once TRBV5-6 TRBD1 CASSTEAGGYEQYF TGTGCCAGCAGCACGGAGGCAGGGGGATACGAGCAGTACTTC
TRBJ1-4 NA TRBV5-4 NA CASSAGWGATNEKLFF TGTGCCAGCAGCGCAGGTTGGGGTGCAACTAATGAAAAACTGTTTTTT
TRBJ2-4 NA TRBV27 NA CASRATSRNIQYF TGTGCCAGCAGAGCAACTTCTAGAAACATTCAGTACTTC
TRBJ1-2 NA TRBV9 NA CASSSTGLANYGYTF TGTGCCAGCAGCTCTACAGGACTGGCTAACTATGGCTACACCTTC
TRBJ2-7 NA TRBV7-9 NA CASSLAGGSSYEQYF TGTGCCAGCAGCTTAGCGGGCGGTTCCTCCTACGAGCAGTACTTC
TRBJ1-2 NA TRBV7-2 NA CASRGGGSYGYTF TGTGCCAGCAGGGGCGGGGGATCCTATGGCTACACCTTC
TRBJ1-5 NA TRBV7-2 NA CASSSRTVSSNQPQHF TGTGCCAGCAGCTCTCGGACAGTTTCTAGCAATCAGCCCCAGCATTTT
TRBJ2-5 once TRBV6-5 TRBD1 CASSSTGWQETQYF TGTGCCAGCAGTTCGACAGGGTGGCAAGAGACCCAGTACTTC
TRBJ2-5 NA TRBV15 NA CATSSGFTETQYF TGTGCCACCAGCAGCGGTTTCACGGAGACCCAGTACTTC
TRBJ2-2 NA TRBV19 NA CASRPNTGELFF TGTGCCAGTAGACCGAACACCGGGGAGCTGTTTTTT
TRBJ2-5 NA TRBV28 TRBD2 CASSLWSSGTSGNQETQYF TGTGCCAGCAGTTTATGGAGTAGTGGGACTAGCGGAAACCAAGAGACCCAGTACTTC
TRBJ1-5 NA TRBV4-3 NA CASSPGRDQPQHF TGCGCCAGCAGCCCGGGGCGGGATCAGCCCCAGCATTTT
TRBJ1-1 NA TRBV11-2 NA CASSVAGTATEAFF TGTGCCAGCAGCGTGGCAGGGACCGCCACTGAAGCTTTCTTT
TRBJ1-5 once TRBV28 NA CASSPGTFLSNQPQHF TGTGCCAGCAGCCCCGGGACATTCCTTAGCAATCAGCCCCAGCATTTT
TRBJ2-1 NA TRBV11-3 NA CASAEAGWSNEQFF TGTGCCAGTGCTGAGGCGGGATGGAGTAATGAGCAGTTCTTC
TRBJ2-7 NA TRBV11-2 NA CASRVSYEQYF TGTGCCAGCAGGGTCTCCTACGAGCAGTACTTC
TRBJ2-1 NA TRBV9 NA CASSQEGNEQFF TGTGCCAGCAGCCAGGAGGGGAATGAGCAGTTCTTC
TRBJ2-3 NA TRBV11-2 TRBD2 CASSLTGTSAPDTQYF TGTGCCAGCAGCCTAACCGGGACTAGTGCCCCAGATACGCAGTATTTT
TRBJ2-3 NA TRBV9 TRBD1 CASSGQGKFTDTQYF TGTGCCAGCAGCGGACAGGGAAAATTCACAGATACGCAGTATTTT
TRBJ1-1 NA TRBV19 NA CASSIPGAITEAFF TGTGCCAGTAGTATTCCGGGGGCGATCACTGAAGCTTTCTTT
TRBJ2-7 NA TRBV5-4 NA CASSLVGDEQYF TGTGCCAGCAGCTTGGTCGGGGACGAGCAGTACTTC
TRBJ2-2 once TRBV10-3 NA CAISESGDTGELFF TGTGCCATCAGTGAATCAGGGGACACCGGGGAGCTGTTTTTT
TRBJ2-1 NA TRBV7-9 TRBD2 CASSAPSGSTYNEQFF TGTGCCAGCAGCGCCCCTAGCGGGAGTACCTACAATGAGCAGTTCTTC
TRBJ2-5 NA TRBV9 NA CASSVPGSKGETQYF TGTGCCAGCAGCGTCCCCGGGAGTAAGGGAGAGACCCAGTACTTC
TRBJ1-2 NA TRBV29-1 NA CSVEVGGRTMETF TGCAGCGTTGAAGTTGGGGGACGCACTATGGAGACCTTC
TRBJ2-1 NA TRBV30 TRBD2 CAWSSPRERGGRNEQFF TGTGCCTGGAGTTCTCCCAGGGAGCGGGGGGGCAGGAATGAGCAGTTCTTC
TRBJ1-1 NA TRBV6-5 NA CASRGVGGIWGEAFF TGTGCCAGCAGGGGCGTGGGGGGTATTTGGGGAGAAGCTTTCTTT
TRBJ1-1 few TRBV19 NA CASSSIQMGTEAFF TGTGCCAGTAGTTCTATTCAGATGGGCACTGAAGCTTTCTTT
TRBJ2-2 NA TRBV7-8 NA CASSLGRQGGRSAGELFF TGTGCCAGCAGCTTAGGCCGGCAGGGGGGGCGGAGCGCCGGGGAGCTGTTTTTT
TRBJ1-5 NA TRBV15 TRBD1 CATSRVIGGQGLNQPQHF TGTGCCACCAGCAGGGTTATTGGGGGACAGGGCCTCAATCAGCCCCAGCATTTT
TRBJ2-3 NA TRBV2 TRBD1 CASSPGQGAAIDTQYF TGTGCCAGCAGTCCGGGACAGGGGGCTGCGATTGATACGCAGTATTTT
TRBJ1-1 NA TRBV28 NA CASSLPDRPNTEAFF TGTGCCAGCAGCCTCCCCGACAGGCCGAACACTGAAGCTTTCTTT
TRBJ2-7 NA TRBV5-1 TRBD2 CASSWGGLAEKGEQYF TGCGCCAGCAGCTGGGGGGGACTAGCGGAGAAGGGCGAGCAGTACTTC
TRBJ2-5 NA TRBV7-3 NA CASSLTGPGETQYF TGTGCCAGCAGCTTAACGGGGCCTGGAGAGACCCAGTACTTC
TRBJ2-2 NA TRBV7-3 TRBD2 CASSLEGLAGGELFF TGTGCCAGCAGCCTCGAGGGACTAGCGGGCGGGGAGCTGTTTTTT
TRBJ2-3 once TRBV3-1/TRBV3-2 NA CASSQANTDTQYF TGTGCCAGCAGCCAAGCAAACACAGATACGCAGTATTTT
TRBJ2-7 few TRBV7-5 NA CARKKAGGILYEQYF TGTGCCAGAAAAAAGGCAGGGGGCATCCTCTACGAGCAGTACTTC
TRBJ1-1 NA TRBV5-1 NA CASSLQGVVFTEAFF TGCGCCAGCAGCTTACAGGGAGTCGTGTTCACTGAAGCTTTCTTT
TRBJ2-2 NA TRBV6-5 TRBD1 CASSLQGVSNTGELFF TGTGCCAGCAGTTTGCAGGGGGTGTCGAACACCGGGGAGCTGTTTTTT
TRBJ2-1 NA TRBV7-3 TRBD2 CASSLGTSGSYEQFF TGTGCCAGCAGCTTAGGGACTAGCGGGAGCTATGAGCAGTTCTTC
TRBJ1-2 NA TRBV7-9 TRBD1 CASSLDAGTGFYGYTF TGTGCCAGCAGCTTAGATGCGGGGACAGGGTTCTATGGCTACACCTTC
TRBJ2-5 NA TRBV14 NA CASSRGTLQETQYF TGTGCCAGCAGCCGAGGGACTCTCCAAGAGACCCAGTACTTC
TRBJ1-2 NA TRBV7-9 NA CASMVTINYGYTF TGTGCCAGTATGGTCACGATCAACTATGGCTACACCTTC
TRBJ2-7 NA TRBV27 TRBD1 CASSNTGTGFSYEQYF TGTGCCAGCTCAAATACCGGGACAGGTTTTTCCTACGAGCAGTACTTC
TRBJ1-1 NA TRBV19 TRBD1 CASGRQGVEAFF TGTGCCAGTGGGCGACAGGGGGTTGAAGCTTTCTTT
TRBJ2-2 NA TRBV4-2 NA CASSQEVLGTYTGELFF TGTGCCAGCAGCCAAGAAGTTCTCGGGACTTACACCGGGGAGCTGTTTTTT
TRBJ2-7 NA TRBV28 NA CASSSRDTSYEQYF TGTGCCAGCAGTTCCAGGGACACCTCCTACGAGCAGTACTTC
TRBJ2-3 NA TRBV9 NA CASSVTGVADTQYF TGTGCCAGCAGCGTAACGGGAGTTGCAGATACGCAGTATTTT
TRBJ1-4 NA TRBV2 TRBD1 CASNGDSRREKLFF TGTGCCAGCAACGGGGACAGCCGTAGGGAAAAACTGTTTTTT
TRBJ1-4 NA TRBV6-5 NA CASNSGLNGKLFF TGTGCCAGCAACTCAGGGTTAAATGGGAAACTGTTTTTT
TRBJ2-7 once TRBV7-2 NA CASSPTGGGTYEQYF TGTGCCAGCAGCCCGACCGGGGGCGGCACCTACGAGCAGTACTTC
TRBJ1-2 NA TRBV5-1 NA CASSLVGADYGYTF TGCGCCAGCAGCTTGGTAGGGGCTGACTATGGCTACACCTTC
TRBJ2-1 NA TRBV7-6 TRBD2 CASSLRPSGDNEQFF TGTGCCAGCAGCTTAAGGCCTAGCGGGGACAATGAGCAGTTCTTC
TRBJ1-2 NA TRBV19 NA CASSRQINYGYTF TGTGCCAGTAGTAGACAGATTAACTATGGCTACACCTTC
TRBJ1-2 NA TRBV5-4 NA CASSWMGGLNYGYTF TGTGCCAGCAGCTGGATGGGCGGGCTGAACTATGGCTACACCTTC
TRBJ2-2 NA TRBV12-5 TRBD2 CASADGLAGNRGELFF TGTGCTAGTGCCGACGGACTAGCGGGTAACAGGGGGGAGCTGTTTTTT
TRBJ1-5 NA TRBV9 NA CASSVGGDGNQPQHF TGTGCCAGCAGCGTAGGAGGGGATGGCAATCAGCCCCAGCATTTT